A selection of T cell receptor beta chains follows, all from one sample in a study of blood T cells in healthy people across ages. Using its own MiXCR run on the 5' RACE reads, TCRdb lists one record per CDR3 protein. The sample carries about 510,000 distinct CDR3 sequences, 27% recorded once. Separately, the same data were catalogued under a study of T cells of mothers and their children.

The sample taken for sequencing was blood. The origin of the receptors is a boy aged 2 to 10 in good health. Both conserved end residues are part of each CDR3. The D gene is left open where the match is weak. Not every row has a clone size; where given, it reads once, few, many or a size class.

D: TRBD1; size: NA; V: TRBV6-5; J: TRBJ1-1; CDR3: CASRQGDREGSTEAFF; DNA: TGTGCCAGCAGGCAGGGTGACAGGGAAGGGAGCACTGAAGCTTTCTTT
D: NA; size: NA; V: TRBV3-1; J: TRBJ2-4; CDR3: CASSRQGRLIKNIQYF; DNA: TGTGCCAGCAGCCGTCAGGGGCGACTAATCAAAAACATTCAGTACTTC
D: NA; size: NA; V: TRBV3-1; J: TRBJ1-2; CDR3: CASSQVRAGGYTF; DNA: TGTGCCAGCAGCCAAGTCAGGGCTGGTGGCTACACCTTC
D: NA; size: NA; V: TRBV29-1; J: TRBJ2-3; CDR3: CSVGLGTDTQYF; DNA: TGCAGCGTTGGGTTGGGCACAGATACGCAGTATTTT
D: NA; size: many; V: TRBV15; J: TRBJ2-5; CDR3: CATSTRGGGETQYF; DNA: TGTGCCACCAGCACAAGGGGGGGAGGAGAGACCCAGTACTTC
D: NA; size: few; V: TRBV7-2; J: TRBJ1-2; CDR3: CASSLDRGLPGYTF; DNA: TGTGCCAGCAGCTTAGATCGGGGACTCCCTGGCTACACCTTC
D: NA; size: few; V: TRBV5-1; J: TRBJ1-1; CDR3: CASSFSGYEAFF; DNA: TGCGCCAGCAGCTTTTCAGGGTACGAGGCTTTCTTT
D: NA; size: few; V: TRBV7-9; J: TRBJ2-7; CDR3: CASSPQDSFRLREQYF; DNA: TGTGCCAGCAGCCCACAGGACAGCTTCCGACTGAGGGAGCAGTACTTC
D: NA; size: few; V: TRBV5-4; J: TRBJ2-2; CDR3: CASSGDFGSVTGELFF; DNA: TGTGCCAGCAGCGGGGACTTCGGTTCAGTGACCGGGGAGCTGTTTTTT
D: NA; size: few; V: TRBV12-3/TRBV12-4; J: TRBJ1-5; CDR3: CASSRGEQPQHF; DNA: TGTGCCAGCAGCAGAGGGGAGCAGCCCCAGCATTTT
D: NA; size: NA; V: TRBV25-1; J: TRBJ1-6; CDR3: CASSEYRGSYNSPLHF; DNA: TGTGCCAGCAGTGAATATAGGGGGTCCTATAATTCACCCCTCCACTTT
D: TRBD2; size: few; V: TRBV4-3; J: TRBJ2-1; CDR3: CASSQERTSGGIEQFF; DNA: TGCGCCAGCAGCCAAGAACGGACTAGCGGGGGGATTGAGCAGTTCTTC
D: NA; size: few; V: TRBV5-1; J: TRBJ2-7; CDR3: CASSLEGLSPYEQYF; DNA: TGCGCCAGCAGCTTGGAAGGACTAAGCCCCTACGAGCAGTACTTC
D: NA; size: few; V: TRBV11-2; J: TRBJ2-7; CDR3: CASSLDGAWGLSEQYF; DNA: TGTGCCAGCAGCTTAGATGGGGCCTGGGGCCTATCGGAGCAGTACTTC
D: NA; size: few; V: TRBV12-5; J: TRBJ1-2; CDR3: CASGLDLMGYTF; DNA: TGTGCTAGTGGTTTGGACCTTATGGGCTACACCTTC
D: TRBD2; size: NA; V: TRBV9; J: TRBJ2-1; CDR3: CASSAAGGDHNEQFF; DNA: TGTGCCAGCAGCGCAGCGGGAGGGGACCACAATGAGCAGTTCTTC
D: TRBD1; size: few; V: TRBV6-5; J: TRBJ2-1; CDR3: CASSLNGDRVNEQFF; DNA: TGTGCCAGCAGTTTGAATGGGGACAGGGTTAATGAGCAGTTCTTC
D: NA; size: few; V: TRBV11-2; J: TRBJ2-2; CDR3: CASSPRRGGDGELFF; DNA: TGTGCCAGCAGCCCCCGGAGGGGGGGAGACGGGGAGCTGTTTTTT
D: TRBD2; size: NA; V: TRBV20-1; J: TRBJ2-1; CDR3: CSARGSGTTSGNEQFF; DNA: TGCAGTGCTAGAGGGTCGGGGACTACCTCGGGGAATGAGCAGTTCTTC
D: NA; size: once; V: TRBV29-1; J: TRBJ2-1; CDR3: CSVEGGVSYNEQFF; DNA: TGCAGCGTTGAGGGCGGGGTAAGCTACAATGAGCAGTTCTTC
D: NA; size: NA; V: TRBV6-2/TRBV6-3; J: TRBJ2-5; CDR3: CASSYLGPPRGEQYF; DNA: TGTGCCAGCAGTTACCTAGGACCACCTAGGGGGGAGCAGTACTTC
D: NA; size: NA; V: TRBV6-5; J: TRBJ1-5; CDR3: CASSHGSLNSNQPQHF; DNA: TGTGCCAGCAGTCACGGGTCACTTAATAGCAATCAGCCCCAGCATTTT
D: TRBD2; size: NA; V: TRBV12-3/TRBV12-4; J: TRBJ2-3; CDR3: CASSPNPGLVLGGTDTQYF; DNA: TGTGCCAGCAGTCCAAATCCGGGACTAGTTTTAGGTGGCACAGATACGCAGTATTTT
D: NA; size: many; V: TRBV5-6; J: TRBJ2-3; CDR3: CASSLDVPDTQYF; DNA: TGTGCCAGCAGCTTGGATGTTCCAGATACGCAGTATTTT
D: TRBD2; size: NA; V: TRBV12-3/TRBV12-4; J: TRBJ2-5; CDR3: CASSEETSGTQYF; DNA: TGTGCCAGCAGTGAGGAAACTAGCGGGACCCAGTACTTC
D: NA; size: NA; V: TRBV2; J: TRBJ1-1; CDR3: CASRTGEIAEAFF; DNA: TGTGCCAGCAGGACAGGAGAAATCGCTGAAGCTTTCTTT
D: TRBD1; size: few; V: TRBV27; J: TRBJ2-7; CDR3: CASSPPGTGGYYEQYF; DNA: TGTGCCAGCAGTCCTCCCGGGACAGGGGGCTACTACGAGCAGTACTTC
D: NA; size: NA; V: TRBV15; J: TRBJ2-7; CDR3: CATSIGQGWGYEQYF; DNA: TGTGCCACCAGCATCGGTCAGGGTTGGGGCTACGAGCAGTACTTC
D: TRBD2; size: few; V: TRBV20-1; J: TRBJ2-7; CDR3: CSALSASGTYEQYF; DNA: TGCAGTGCTCTGTCGGCTAGCGGGACCTACGAGCAGTACTTC
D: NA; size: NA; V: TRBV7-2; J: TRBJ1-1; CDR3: CASSSGRGLAEALF; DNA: TGTGCCAGCAGCTCGGGTCGGGGGCTTGCTGAAGCTCTCTTT
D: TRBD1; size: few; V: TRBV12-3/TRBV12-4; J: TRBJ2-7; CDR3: CASQNDRGGYEQYF; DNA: TGTGCCAGCCAGAATGACAGGGGTGGCTACGAGCAGTACTTC
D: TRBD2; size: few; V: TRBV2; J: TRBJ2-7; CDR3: CASMGLAGGEQYF; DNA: TGTGCCAGCATGGGACTAGCGGGGGGGGAGCAGTACTTC
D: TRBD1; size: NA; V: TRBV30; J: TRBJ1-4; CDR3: CAWRGTGGLFF; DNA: TGTGCCTGGAGGGGGACAGGCGGACTGTTTTTT
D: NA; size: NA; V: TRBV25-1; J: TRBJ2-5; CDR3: CASSDYPPQETQYF; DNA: TGTGCCAGCAGTGACTACCCACCCCAAGAGACCCAGTACTTC
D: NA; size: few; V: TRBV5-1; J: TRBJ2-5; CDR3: CASSLSGLGETQYF; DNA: TGCGCCAGCAGCTTGTCTGGGCTGGGGGAGACCCAGTACTTC
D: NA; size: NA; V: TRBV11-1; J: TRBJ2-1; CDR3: CASTRGHNEQFF; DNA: TGTGCCAGCACCCGGGGCCACAATGAGCAGTTCTTC
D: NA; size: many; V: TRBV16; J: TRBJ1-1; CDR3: CASSPYEGHSEAFF; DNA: TGTGCCAGCAGCCCCTATGAGGGGCATAGTGAAGCTTTCTTT
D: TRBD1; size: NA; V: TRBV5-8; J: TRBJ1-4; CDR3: CASSLDRGEVEKLFF; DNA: TGTGCCAGCAGCTTGGACAGGGGGGAGGTCGAAAAACTGTTTTTT
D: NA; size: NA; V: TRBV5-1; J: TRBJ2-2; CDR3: CASSLGQDGTGELFF; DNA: TGCGCCAGCAGCTTGGGCCAGGACGGAACCGGGGAGCTGTTTTTT
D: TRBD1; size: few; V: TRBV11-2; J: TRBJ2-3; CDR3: CASSYVPGQGWASGASTDAQYF; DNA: TGTGCCAGCAGCTACGTCCCGGGACAGGGTTGGGCTAGCGGAGCTAGCACAGATGCGCAGTATTTT
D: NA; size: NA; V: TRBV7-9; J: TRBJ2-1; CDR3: CASSLLGTNNEQFF; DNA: TGTGCCAGCAGCTTGTTGGGCACTAACAATGAGCAGTTCTTC
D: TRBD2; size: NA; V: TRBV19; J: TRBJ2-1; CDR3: CASSIASGYNEQFF; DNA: TGTGCCAGTAGTATCGCTAGCGGCTACAATGAGCAGTTCTTC
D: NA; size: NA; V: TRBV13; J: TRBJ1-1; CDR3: CASSLADEAFF; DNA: TGTGCCAGCAGCTTAGCCGATGAAGCTTTCTTT
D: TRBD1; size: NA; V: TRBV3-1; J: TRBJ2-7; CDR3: CASSIGTGGYYEQYF; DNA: TGTGCCAGCAGCATCGGGACAGGGGGCTACTACGAGCAGTACTTC
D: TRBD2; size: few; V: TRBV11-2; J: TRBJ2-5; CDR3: CASSLSPGLAGGPGPETQYF; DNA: TGTGCCAGCAGCTTAAGCCCGGGACTAGCGGGAGGGCCCGGTCCTGAGACCCAGTACTTC
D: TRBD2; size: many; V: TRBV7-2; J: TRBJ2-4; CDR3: CASSLEIASGGNIQYF; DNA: TGTGCCAGCAGCTTAGAGATAGCTAGCGGGGGAAACATTCAGTACTTC
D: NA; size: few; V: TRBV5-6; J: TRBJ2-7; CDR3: CASSLTGLGEQYF; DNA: TGTGCCAGCAGCTTAACGGGGCTCGGCGAGCAGTACTTC
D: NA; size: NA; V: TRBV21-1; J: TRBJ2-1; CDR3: CASSKSGRGEGRSYNEQFF; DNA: TGTGCCAGCAGCAAATCCGGCAGGGGAGAGGGTCGCTCCTACAATGAGCAGTTCTTC
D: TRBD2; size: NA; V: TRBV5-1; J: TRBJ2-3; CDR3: CASSFYGTSSADTQYF; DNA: TGCGCCAGCAGCTTCTACGGGACTAGCTCGGCAGATACGCAGTATTTT
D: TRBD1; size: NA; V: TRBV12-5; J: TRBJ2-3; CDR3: CASGLSTGFDTQYF; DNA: TGTGCTAGTGGTTTGTCGACAGGGTTTGATACGCAGTATTTT
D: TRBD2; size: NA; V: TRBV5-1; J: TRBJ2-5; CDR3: CASSPSSGRARETQYF; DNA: TGCGCCAGCAGCCCATCTAGCGGGAGGGCCAGGGAGACCCAGTACTTC